This T cell receptor (beta chain) was retrieved from a study of beta chain features in type 1 diabetes. In regard to this clone: Antigen: not known.

Isolated RNA was reverse transcribed in full, so expressed TCRB transcripts were sequenced. Method: immunoSEQ multiplex PCR; TCRdb's copy keeps in-frame clones and lacks some. The data show approximately 300,000 clones, with approximately 10% seen just once and about 0.015% held by the top ten. Notes on the study in general: Type 1 diabetes patients had VDJ junctions that carried fewer insertions and more deletions.

The CDR3 is 11 amino acids. Germline V gene data show CDR1 as SGHRS and CDR2 as YFSETQ. Between the trimmed V and J ends, which lost 6 bases and 9 bases, there was a span of 10 bases. Material for sequencing was naive CD4+ T cells from blood. This clonotype was sampled from a woman in her twenties or thirties in good health. The rearrangement links TRBV5-1 to TRBJ2-1; perhaps TRBD2 as D (5 bases). Here the CDR3 reads CASIEGSEQFF. The DNA for the CDR3 is TGCGCCAGCATCGAGGGAAGTGAGCAGTTCTTC.